This T cell receptor (beta chain) is drawn from a study of shared clonotypes between healthy human individuals. Germline assignment: CDR1 SGDLS and CDR2 YYNGEE. Deletions cut 3 bases from V and 2 bases from J, with 14 bases between. The CDR3 contains 15 residues. Authors' analysis steps: Filtering differed, since immunoSEQ gave only junction sequences and no quality scores. Sequenced by immunoSEQ multiplex PCR; TCRdb stores in-frame clones only, minus some. V and J calls plus clone size are reproduced from that table; the DNA served to infer D and trimming. The table records under 2,000,000 clones, about 95% of them present only once. In the naive CD8 group, cells lacked CD45RO and were positively selected for CCR7, so terminally differentiated effector memory CD45RA+ cells were left out.

Source material: naive CD8+ T cells sorted from blood. This clonotype was sampled from a man between 18 and 29 years old in good health. This chain uses TRBV9 with TRBJ1-2; a possible D gene is TRBD1 (6 bases). The CDR3 loop reads CASSGDRGQNYGYTF. As DNA, the CDR3 is TGTGCCAGCAGCGGAGACCGGGGACAAAACTATGGCTACACCTTC.